This TCR beta chain stems from a study of blood T cell repertoires in COVID-19. Study-level background: Some COVID-19 samples were acute and others convalescent; all came from the United States, Italy and Spain. T cells, B-cell-depleted T cells, or PBMCs supplied cDNA or gDNA.

CDR3 length equals 14 residues. V shed 3 bases and J 4 bases; nucleotides not matched to a gene: 4. Germline V gives CDR1 LGHDT, CDR2 YNNKEL (reference sequence). In the original workflow: Reference gene primer amplification yielded estimated nucleated cell counts. Data came from immunoSEQ multiplex PCR; TCRdb stores just in-frame clones and leaves some out. Clone size and V and J calls were adopted from that table, with D and trimming inferred from the DNA. This sample has approximately 300,000 clones, with about 84% found just once. Specimen: peripheral blood. This clonotype originated in a woman aged 50 to 65 with acute or convalescent COVID-19. The chain recombines TRBV3-1 (or the pseudogene TRBV3-2) with TRBJ1-1; TRBD1 aligns across 8 bases. CDR3: CASSQTGVGTEAFF. The CDR3 nucleotides are TGTGCCAGCAGCCAGACAGGGGTTGGCACTGAAGCTTTCTTT.